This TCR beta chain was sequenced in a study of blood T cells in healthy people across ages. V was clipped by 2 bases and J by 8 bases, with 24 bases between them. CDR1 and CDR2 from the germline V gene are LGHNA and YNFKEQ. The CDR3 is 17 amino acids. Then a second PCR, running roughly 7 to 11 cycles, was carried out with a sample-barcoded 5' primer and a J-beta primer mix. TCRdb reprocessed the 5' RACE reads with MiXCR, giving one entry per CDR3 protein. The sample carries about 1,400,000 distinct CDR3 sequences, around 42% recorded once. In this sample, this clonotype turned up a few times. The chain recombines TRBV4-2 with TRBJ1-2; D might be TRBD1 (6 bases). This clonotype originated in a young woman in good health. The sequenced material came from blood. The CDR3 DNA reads TGTGCCAGCAGCCAAAAAGGGGCAGGGGCCGGCATATTGGGCTACACCTTC. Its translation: CASSQKGAGAGILGYTF.